A single T cell receptor (beta chain) is shown here with its context. The sample comes from a study of blood T cell repertoires in COVID-19. Looking at the study overall: Donors in the United States, Italy and Spain gave samples during acute or convalescent COVID-19. From T cells, B-cell-depleted T cells, or PBMCs came the material, which was cDNA or gDNA.

The CDR3 is 16 residues long. The germline V gene has CDR1 MNHEY and CDR2 SVGEGT. The V end was cut by 5 bases, the J end by 0 bases, with 16 bases between. Clones were read by immunoSEQ multiplex PCR, and TCRdb kept only the in-frame ones, dropping some. The table lists over 200,000 clones, about 85% of them singletons, with roughly 12% in the top ten. The TCR originated in a woman aged 18-35 years who had recovered from COVID-19. This chain uses TRBV6-2 or TRBV6-3 with TRBJ1-1; D not certain. Input material: peripheral blood. CDR3 nucleotides: TGTGCCAGCAGTCTCGGAATTCGTGGGCTGAACACTGAAGCTTTCTTT. It is translated as CASSLGIRGLNTEAFF.